Following are 21 T cell receptor beta chains from one sample sequenced in a study of TIL therapy for anti-PD-1-resistant metastatic lung cancer. This was the immunoSEQ v3 assay. The repertoire was sequenced with immunoSEQ multiplex PCR; TCRdb's copy has only in-frame clones and lacks some. The sample lists about 32,000 clones; about 79% were seen once. Time point defined: pre-treatment sample, taken before nivolumab and TIL therapy. Sequenced material: blood, taken at baseline. Receptors were obtained from a woman aged 25-85 years with non-small cell lung cancer.

The rearrangement joins TRBV30 to TRBJ1-1, with D maybe TRBD1 (5 bases). The ends were cut back, 2 bases at V and 9 bases at J, with 10 bases in the middle. This CDR3 is 11 amino acids long. Per germline, CDR1 GTSNPN and CDR2 SVGIG (reference sequence). CDR3 sequence (DNA): TGTGCCTGGAGTCGACAGTCTAAAGCTTTCTTT. It is translated as CAWSRQSKAFF.

The V gene is TRBV12-5, the J gene TRBJ2-7; D is undetermined. CDR3 length: 11 amino acids. Germline CDR1 and CDR2: LGHNT and FRNRAP. V lost 6 bases, J lost 7 bases, and 10 bases lay in between. As DNA, the CDR3 is TGTGCTAGTGGCCCCAATTGGGAGCAGTACTTC. This sequence encodes CASGPNWEQYF. Drawing the rest from reference TRBV12-5 and TRBJ2-7, the complete variable domain is DARVTQTPRHKVTEMGQEVTMRCQPILGHNTVFWYRQTMMQGLELLAYFRNRAPLDDSGMPKDRFSAEMPDATLATLKIQPSEPRDSAVYFCASGPNWEQYFGPGTRLTVT.

This clone occurred a few times. The rearrangement joins TRBV5-6 to TRBJ1-5; 10 bases are a match to TRBD1. The length of the CDR3 is 18 residues. Trimming cost V 3 bases and J 2 bases; bases outside gene matches: 11. CDR1 and CDR2 (germline): SGHDT, YYEEEE. CDR3 region: CASSSLGWDRGGNQPQHF. Here the CDR3 DNA reads TGTGCCAGCAGCTCCCTGGGATGGGACAGGGGAGGCAATCAGCCCCAGCATTTT.

The chain has TRBV7-9 and TRBJ2-5, with D possibly TRBD2 on 6 matching bases. The CDR3 extends over 16 amino acids. CDR1 and CDR2 (germline): SEHNR, FQNEAQ (reference sequence). V lost 5 bases and J lost 1, with 17 bases in between. As DNA, the CDR3 is TGTGCCAGCAGCCTAGTTTCGGGAGCGGGCCAAGAGACCCAGTACTTC. Its protein product is CASSLVSGAGQETQYF.

CDR3 DNA: TGTGCCAGCAGCTTAGGGGTGAACACCGGGGAGCTGTTTTTT. Translation gives CASSLGVNTGELFF. The chain links TRBV7-9 to TRBJ2-2; D call uncertain. The germline V and J ends were trimmed by 1 base and 1 base, with 4 bases remaining between them. Germline lookup yields CDR1 SEHNR and CDR2 FQNEAQ (reference sequence). The CDR3 runs to 14 residues. The variable domain in full, with the rest retrieved from reference TRBV7-9 and TRBJ2-2, is DTGVSQNPRHKITKRGQNVTFRCDPISEHNRLYWYRQTLGQGPEFLTYFQNEAQLEKSRLLSDRFSAERPKGSFSTLEIQRTEQGDSAMYLCASSLGVNTGELFFGEGSRLTVL.

The chain couples TRBV4-1 to TRBJ2-1; TRBD2 might be the D (6 bases). Germline CDR1 is MGHRA and CDR2 is YSYEKL. Trimming took 5 bases from V and 9 from J, leaving 23 bases between them. The CDR3 covers 16 residues. DNA for the CDR3: TGCGCCAGCAGCGGGCGGACGGTGTCTAGCGCGGGTGAGCAGTTCTTC. This translates into CASSGRTVSSAGEQFF.

The chain uses TRBV7-9 and TRBJ1-5, with TRBD1 identical over 7 bases. J lost 2 bases, V lost 0 bases, and 7 bases had no gene match. The CDR3 is 17 amino acids. Germline assignment: CDR1 SEHNR and CDR2 FQNEAQ (reference sequence). The CDR3 region is CASSLAGGGAGNQPQHF. The CDR3 DNA is TGTGCCAGCAGCTTAGCGGGAGGGGGCGCCGGCAATCAGCCCCAGCATTTT.

The chain couples TRBV5-1 to TRBJ2-7; D gene ambiguous. Germline V lookup: CDR1 SGHRS, CDR2 YFSETQ. There are 13 residues in the CDR3. The germline V and J ends were trimmed by 0 bases and 3 bases, with 7 bases remaining between them. The CDR3 DNA is TGCGCCAGCAGCTTGGAGGCAAACTACGAGCAGTACTTC. Its translation: CASSLEANYEQYF.

The chain joins TRBV7-9 to TRBJ1-1; 7 bases match TRBD1. Unmatched junction bases numbered 6, after V lost 6 bases and J lost 5 bases. This CDR3 region has 13 residues. Germline loops: CDR1 SEHNR, CDR2 FQNEAQ (reference sequence). In DNA form, the CDR3 reads TGTGCCAGCAGTTTAACAGGGGTGACTGAAGCTTTCTTT. Translation: CASSLTGVTEAFF.

The rearrangement links TRBV2 to TRBJ1-1; maybe TRBD1 (6 bases). Germline V gene sequence: CDR1 SNHLY, CDR2 FYNNEI. With 6 bases removed from V and 1 base from J, the gap between germline ends came to 15 bases. This CDR3 contains 15 residues. The CDR3 loop is CASRRQQGANTEAFF. In nucleotides, the CDR3 is TGTGCCAGCAGGCGGCAACAGGGTGCGAACACTGAAGCTTTCTTT.

The chain joins TRBV20-1 to TRBJ2-1, with TRBD2 as a possible D gene (6 bases). V lost 4 bases, J lost 8 bases, and 6 bases lay in between. The V gene's germline CDR1 is DFQATT and CDR2 SNEGSKA (reference sequence). This CDR3 is 10 amino acids long. The CDR3 nucleotides are TGCAGTGCTACTAGCGATGAGCAGTTCTTC. Translated, it gives CSATSDEQFF.

This sequence joins TRBV6-6 and TRBJ1-2; D is ambiguous. The CDR3 loop spans 10 amino acids. Germline assignment: CDR1 MNHNY and CDR2 SVGAGI (reference sequence). CDR3 DNA sequence: TGTGCAACTGAATCGTATGGCTACACCTTC. It translates to CATESYGYTF.

V gene TRBV7-8 combines with J gene TRBJ2-7, with 12 positions matching TRBD2. The J segment lost 2 bases and the V segment lost 1 base, leaving 12 bases of the junction unmatched. The CDR3 spans 19 residues. Germline V gives CDR1 SGHVS, CDR2 FQNEAQ. CDR3 DNA: TGTGCCAGCAGCTTAGTACACCTGGGACTAGCGGGTGCAACCTACGAGCAGTACTTC. Translating it yields CASSLVHLGLAGATYEQYF.

The chain combines TRBV6-1 with TRBJ1-3; TRBD1 matches 8 bases. CDR1 and CDR2 from the germline V gene are MNHNS and SASEGT. Germline trimming cut 5 bases from V and 8 bases from J; bases unmatched to any gene: 8. This CDR3 has 14 amino acids. CDR3 sequence: CASSPDRVSDTIYF. CDR3 DNA sequence: TGTGCCAGCAGTCCGGACAGGGTTTCGGACACCATATATTTT.

The gene calls are TRBV7-2 and TRBJ2-7, with TRBD1 matching 11 bases. The V gene end was trimmed by 1 base and the J gene end by 3 bases; junction bases not matched to a gene: 2. From germline, CDR1 is SGHTA and CDR2 FQGNSA. This CDR3 is 15 amino acids long. Here the CDR3 DNA reads TGTGCCAGCAGCTTAGGGGGACAGGGGGGCTACGAGCAGTACTTC. Translated: CASSLGGQGGYEQYF.

The chain combines TRBV5-1 with TRBJ2-3; possible D gene TRBD2, 6 bases. The V and J ends lost 0 bases and 2 bases respectively, with 10 bases between them. The CDR3 is 15 amino acids. The germline CDR1 and CDR2 sequences are SGHRS and YFSETQ. The CDR3 DNA reads TGCGCCAGCAGCTTGGCCCTAGCGAACACAGATACGCAGTATTTT. Translated: CASSLALANTDTQYF.

V is TRBV19 and J is TRBJ2-1; possibly TRBD2 for D (5 bases). The CDR3 spans 14 residues. With 4 bases removed from V and 7 bases from J, the gap between germline ends came to 14 bases. Germline V gene lookup returns CDR1 LNHDA and CDR2 SQIVND (reference sequence). The CDR3 region has the DNA TGTGCCAGTAGTAAAACCCTCTCGGGGAATGAGCAGTTCTTC. Residues: CASSKTLSGNEQFF.

This clone was picked up one time. As DNA, the CDR3 is TGCGCCAGCAGCTCCCAGGGGGGCTATAATGAAAAACTGTTTTTT. This sequence encodes CASSSQGGYNEKLFF. This chain connects TRBV5-1 to TRBJ1-4, with 7 bases matching TRBD1. Trimming removed 3 bases from V and 4 bases from J; junction bases left unmatched: 6. CDR3 length: 15 residues. CDR1 and CDR2 from the germline V gene are SGHRS and YFSETQ.

The chain combines TRBV14 with TRBJ2-1, with 12 bases that match TRBD2. With 8 bases clipped from V and 9 bases from J, the junction kept 11 bases outside the gene matches. The CDR3 contains 15 residues. Germline CDR1 SGHDN, CDR2 FVKESK. CDR3 nucleotides: TGTGCCAGCGGTAAAGGACTAGCGGGGCGAAGTGAGCAGTTCTTC. Translation gives CASGKGLAGRSEQFF.

The rearrangement links TRBV5-6 to TRBJ2-1; TRBD2 matches at 13 bases. Per germline, CDR1 SGHDT and CDR2 YYEEEE. The CDR3 runs 16 residues. J lost 6 bases, V lost 4 bases, and 7 bases had no gene match. The CDR3 protein is CASSGTSGIHLNEQFF. The CDR3 bases are TGTGCCAGCAGCGGGACTAGCGGGATCCATCTCAATGAGCAGTTCTTC.

This clone was seen a single time. CDR3 nucleotide sequence: TGTGCCAGCAGCTTGGGACTAGCGGGAGCCCACGAGCAGTACTTC. The encoded protein is CASSLGLAGAHEQYF. The chain is built from TRBV5-6 and TRBJ2-7; 12 nucleotides line up with TRBD2. The junction had 3 bases not matched to a gene; V was cut back by 0 bases and J by 5 bases. This CDR3 spans 15 amino acids. Germline CDR1 SGHDT, CDR2 YYEEEE.